This T cell receptor (beta chain) is drawn from a study of cytomegalovirus exposure and HLA in healthy donors. This CDR3 contains 15 residues. The V gene end was trimmed by 0 bases and the J gene end by 2 bases; junction bases not matched to a gene: 2. Germline V gene data show CDR1 as ENHRY and CDR2 as SYGVKD. Amplification used 60 Vbeta primers and 13 Jbeta primers. The data were produced by immunoSEQ multiplex PCR, yet TCRdb's version contains in-frame clones alone and is incomplete. The data hold fewer than 250,000 clones, with 60% to 80% observed a single time. The chain carries TRBV10-3 and TRBJ2-7; 9 bases line up with TRBD1. The TCR sequence derives from a male donor in good health and CMV-seronegative. Sequencing was done on a sample of PBMCs. This CDR3 is CAISESGDRAYEQYF. DNA of the CDR3: TGTGCCATCAGTGAGTCTGGGGACAGGGCCTACGAGCAGTACTTC.